This record concerns one T cell receptor (beta chain) sequence. This record belongs to a study of blood T cell repertoires in COVID-19. Overall study: Some COVID-19 samples were acute and others convalescent; all came from the United States, Italy and Spain.

Germline CDR1 is SGHVS and CDR2 is FQNEAQ. Trimming took 4 bases from V and 6 from J, leaving 9 bases between them. The CDR3 is 12 residues long. Original analysis: Nucleated cell counts were estimated from reference gene primer amplification. Clones were sequenced by immunoSEQ multiplex PCR, and TCRdb holds only the in-frame ones, with some missing. That table supplies the V and J calls and clone size; D and trimming were determined from the DNA. The sample consists of 50,000 to 55,000 clones, 89% of them appearing once. This clonotype was obtained from a man in his sixties with active COVID-19. The specimen was peripheral blood. The gene calls are TRBV7-8 and TRBJ1-1; D ambiguous. CDR3 residues: CASSWPRAEAFF. In DNA, the CDR3 is TGTGCCAGCAGCTGGCCGAGGGCTGAAGCTTTCTTT.